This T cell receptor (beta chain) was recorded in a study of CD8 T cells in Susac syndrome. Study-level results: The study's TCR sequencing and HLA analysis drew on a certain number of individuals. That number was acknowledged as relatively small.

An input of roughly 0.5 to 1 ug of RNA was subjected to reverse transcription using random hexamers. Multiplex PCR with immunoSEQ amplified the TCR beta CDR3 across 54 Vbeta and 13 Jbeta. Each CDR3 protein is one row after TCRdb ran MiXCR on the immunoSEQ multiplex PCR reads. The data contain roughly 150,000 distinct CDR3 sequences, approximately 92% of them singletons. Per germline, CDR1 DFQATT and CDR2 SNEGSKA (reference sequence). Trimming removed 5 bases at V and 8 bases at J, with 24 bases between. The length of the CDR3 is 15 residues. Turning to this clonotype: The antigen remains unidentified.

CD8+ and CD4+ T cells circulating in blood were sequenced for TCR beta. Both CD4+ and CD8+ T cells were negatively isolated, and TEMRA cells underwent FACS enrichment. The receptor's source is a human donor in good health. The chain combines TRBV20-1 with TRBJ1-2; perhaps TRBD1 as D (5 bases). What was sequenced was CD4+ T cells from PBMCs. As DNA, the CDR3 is TGCAGTGCTCCAACCGGGACCCCCTTGGGTGAAGGCTACACCTTC. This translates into CSAPTGTPLGEGYTF.